A selection of T cell receptor beta chains follows, all from one sample in a study of blood T cell repertoires in COVID-19. Measured with immunoSEQ multiplex PCR; TCRdb has only the in-frame clones, and not every one. The sample yields about 95,000 clones, around 85% seen once. The sequenced sample was peripheral blood. These receptors originate from a man aged 80 or over with active or convalescent COVID-19. Each CDR3 is given with its conserved first and last residue. D genes are given only for firm matches. The size entry is marked missing in some rows and otherwise reads once, few, many or a size class.

J	size	V	D	DNA	CDR3
TRBJ2-3	NA	TRBV5-4	NA	TGTGCCAGCAGCGTACAGGGTAGGTTAGATACGCAGTATTTT	CASSVQGRLDTQYF
TRBJ2-6	NA	TRBV3-1/TRBV3-2	NA	TGTGCCACCTCCCCGGGACTGACATCTGGGGCCAACGTCCTGACTTTC	CATSPGLTSGANVLTF
TRBJ1-2	NA	TRBV3-1/TRBV3-2	NA	TGTGCCAGCAGCGAGTACATCCCGGGGAGGGATTCCTATGGCTACACCTTC	CASSEYIPGRDSYGYTF
TRBJ1-3	NA	TRBV7-6	NA	TGTGCCAGCAGCCACTTGACGGGGGCTGGAAACACCATATATTTT	CASSHLTGAGNTIYF
TRBJ1-2	NA	TRBV5-1	TRBD1	TGCGCCAGCAGCTCGAGGACAGGGAGCCATGGCTACACCTTC	CASSSRTGSHGYTF
TRBJ1-4	NA	TRBV27	NA	TGTGCCAGCAGTTCTAATCCAGGCGCAACTAATGAAAAACTGTTTTTT	CASSSNPGATNEKLFF
TRBJ1-2	NA	TRBV11-2	TRBD1	TGTGCCAGCAGCTTAGTCACAGGGGCGGCCGCGGATGGCTACACCTTC	CASSLVTGAAADGYTF
TRBJ1-2	NA	TRBV19	TRBD1	TGTGCCAGTAGTATCCCCGGGACAGACCAAGATGGCTACACCTTC	CASSIPGTDQDGYTF
TRBJ1-3	once	TRBV7-2	TRBD1	TGTGCCAGCAGCTTGCTGGACAGGCCGGGGGGAAACACCATATATTTT	CASSLLDRPGGNTIYF
TRBJ1-4	NA	TRBV5-5	NA	TGTGCCAGCAGCTTGGATAGATACAATGAAAAACTGTTTTTT	CASSLDRYNEKLFF
TRBJ2-7	few	TRBV6-5	NA	TGTGCCAGCAGTTACTCGAGAGTCTACGAGCAGTACTTC	CASSYSRVYEQYF
TRBJ2-5	NA	TRBV5-5	TRBD2	TGTGCCAGCAGCTTGGCCCTCGTAGCGGGAGCGTACCAAGAGACCCAGTACTTC	CASSLALVAGAYQETQYF
TRBJ1-5	NA	TRBV24-1	NA	TGTGCCACCAGTGATCCGAATCAGCCCCAGCATTTT	CATSDPNQPQHF
TRBJ1-6	NA	TRBV7-9	TRBD1	TGTGCCAGCAGCTTTAGGGACAGTAATTCACCCCTCCACTTT	CASSFRDSNSPLHF
TRBJ1-2	NA	TRBV11-2	TRBD1	TGTGCCAGCAGCTTGACAGGGTTGGCTGGCTACACCTTC	CASSLTGLAGYTF
TRBJ2-1	NA	TRBV14	NA	TGTGCCAGCAGCCACCGAGGACAGAGCTCCTACAATGAGCAGTTCTTC	CASSHRGQSSYNEQFF
TRBJ2-2	NA	TRBV19	TRBD2	TGTGCCAGCGCGGCGCGGGGGGGCGGCGGGGAGCTGTTTTTT	CASAARGGGGELFF
TRBJ1-2	NA	TRBV7-9	NA	TGTGCCAGCAGCTTGGGGGGGTTGAGCTATGGCTACACCTTC	CASSLGGLSYGYTF
TRBJ1-2	NA	TRBV11-2	TRBD1	TGTGCCAGCAGTCGTCAGGGACAGGGCTACTATGGCTACACCTTC	CASSRQGQGYYGYTF
TRBJ2-2	few	TRBV3-1/TRBV3-2	NA	TGTGCCAGCAGCCAAGGGGTTAGCGGCGGTGACACCGGGGAGCTGTTTTTT	CASSQGVSGGDTGELFF
TRBJ2-5	NA	TRBV19	TRBD2	TGTGCCAGTAGTTGGCGGGGGGTAGGAGAGACCCAGTACTTC	CASSWRGVGETQYF
TRBJ1-4	NA	TRBV27	TRBD1	TGTGCCAGCAGTCGCCGACAGGGAGCGCCCGAAAAACTGTTTTTT	CASSRRQGAPEKLFF
TRBJ1-5	few	TRBV20-1	NA	TGCAGTGCTAGTAGGGGTAGGCGTGGCAATCAGCCCCAGCATTTT	CSASRGRRGNQPQHF
TRBJ2-7	NA	TRBV19	TRBD1	TGTGCCAGCTTGGGACAGGGAGACGAGCAGTACTTC	CASLGQGDEQYF
TRBJ2-7	NA	TRBV10-3	TRBD1	TGTGCCATCAGTGGTTGGGACAGGGGAGGTCACGAGCAGTACTTC	CAISGWDRGGHEQYF
TRBJ2-3	NA	TRBV6-6	TRBD2	TGTGCCAGCAGTTACTCGACTAGCGGCCCTGGAGGTTCGCAGTATTTT	CASSYSTSGPGGSQYF
TRBJ1-5	NA	TRBV7-8	NA	TGTGCCAGCAGCTCCGGACAGCGAAATCAGCCCCAGCATTTT	CASSSGQRNQPQHF
TRBJ2-5	NA	TRBV2	NA	TGTGCCAGCAGACCTTTCGGGGCGGGGCTCCAAGAGACCCAGTACTTC	CASRPFGAGLQETQYF